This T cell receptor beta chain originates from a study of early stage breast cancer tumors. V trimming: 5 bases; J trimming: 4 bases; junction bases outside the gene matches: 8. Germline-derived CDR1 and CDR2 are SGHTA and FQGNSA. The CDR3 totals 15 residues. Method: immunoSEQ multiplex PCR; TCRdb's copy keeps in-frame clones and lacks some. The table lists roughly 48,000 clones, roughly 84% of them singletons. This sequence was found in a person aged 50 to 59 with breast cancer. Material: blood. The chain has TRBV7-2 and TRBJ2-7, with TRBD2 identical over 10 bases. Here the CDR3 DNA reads TGTGCCAGCAGCCCTAGCCTAGCGGGAGCATACGAGCAGTACTTC. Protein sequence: CASSPSLAGAYEQYF.